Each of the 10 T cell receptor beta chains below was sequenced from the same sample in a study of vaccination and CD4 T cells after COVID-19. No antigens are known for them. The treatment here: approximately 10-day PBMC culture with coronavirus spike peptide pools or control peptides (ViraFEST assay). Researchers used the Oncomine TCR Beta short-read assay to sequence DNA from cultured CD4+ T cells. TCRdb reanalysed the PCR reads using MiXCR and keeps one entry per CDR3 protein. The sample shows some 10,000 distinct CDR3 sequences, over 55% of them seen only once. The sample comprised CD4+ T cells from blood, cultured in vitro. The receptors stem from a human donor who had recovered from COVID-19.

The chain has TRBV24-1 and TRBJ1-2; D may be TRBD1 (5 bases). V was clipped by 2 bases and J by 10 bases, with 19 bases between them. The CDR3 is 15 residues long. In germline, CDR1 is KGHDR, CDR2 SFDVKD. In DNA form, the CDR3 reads TGTGCCACCAGTGATTCGGCGGGGGGGACGGATACCTACACCTTC. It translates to CATSDSAGGTDTYTF.

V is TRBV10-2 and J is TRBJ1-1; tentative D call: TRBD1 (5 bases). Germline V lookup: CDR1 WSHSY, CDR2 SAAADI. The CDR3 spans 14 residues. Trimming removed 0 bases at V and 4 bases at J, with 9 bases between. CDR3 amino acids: CASSESGGSTEAFF. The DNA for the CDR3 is TGCGCCAGCAGTGAGTCGGGGGGTAGCACTGAAGCTTTCTTT.

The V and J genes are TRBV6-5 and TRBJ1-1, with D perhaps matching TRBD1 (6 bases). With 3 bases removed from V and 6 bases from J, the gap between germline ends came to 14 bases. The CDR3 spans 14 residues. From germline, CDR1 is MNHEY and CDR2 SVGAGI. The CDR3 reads CASSYSGQIPEAFF. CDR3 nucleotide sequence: TGTGCCAGCAGTTATTCTGGACAGATCCCTGAAGCTTTCTTT.

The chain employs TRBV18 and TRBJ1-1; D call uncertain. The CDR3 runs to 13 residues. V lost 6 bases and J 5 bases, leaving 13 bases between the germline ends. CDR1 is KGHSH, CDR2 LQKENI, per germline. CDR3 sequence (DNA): TGTGCCAGCTCGGAGGGTTGGGAAACTGAAGCTTTCTTT. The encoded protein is CASSEGWETEAFF.

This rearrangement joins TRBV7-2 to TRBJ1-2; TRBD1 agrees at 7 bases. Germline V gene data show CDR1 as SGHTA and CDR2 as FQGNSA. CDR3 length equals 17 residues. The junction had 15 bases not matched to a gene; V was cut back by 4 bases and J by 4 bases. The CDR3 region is CASSSNSKGGRGYGYTF. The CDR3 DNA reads TGTGCCAGCAGCTCCAATTCGAAAGGGGGCCGGGGCTATGGCTACACCTTC.

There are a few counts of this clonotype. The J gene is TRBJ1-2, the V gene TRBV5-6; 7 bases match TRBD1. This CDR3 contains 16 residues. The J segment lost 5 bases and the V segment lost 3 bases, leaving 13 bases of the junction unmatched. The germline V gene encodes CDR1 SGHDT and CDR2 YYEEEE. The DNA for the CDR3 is TGTGCCAGCAGCTCCGGAGGGACAGCCGTATTGTATGGCTACACCTTC. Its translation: CASSSGGTAVLYGYTF.

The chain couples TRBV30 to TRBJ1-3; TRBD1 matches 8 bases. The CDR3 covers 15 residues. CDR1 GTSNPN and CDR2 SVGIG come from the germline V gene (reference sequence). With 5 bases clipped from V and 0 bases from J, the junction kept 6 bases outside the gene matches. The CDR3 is CAWGRTGRSGNTIYF. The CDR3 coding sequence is TGTGCCTGGGGCCGGACAGGGCGCTCTGGAAACACCATATATTTT.

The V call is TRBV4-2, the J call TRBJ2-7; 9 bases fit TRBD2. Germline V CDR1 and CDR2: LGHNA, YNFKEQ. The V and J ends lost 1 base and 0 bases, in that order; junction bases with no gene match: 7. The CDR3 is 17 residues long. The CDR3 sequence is CASSQVIGLALSYEQYF. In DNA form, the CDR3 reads TGTGCCAGCAGCCAAGTAATCGGACTAGCGCTCTCCTACGAGCAGTACTTC.

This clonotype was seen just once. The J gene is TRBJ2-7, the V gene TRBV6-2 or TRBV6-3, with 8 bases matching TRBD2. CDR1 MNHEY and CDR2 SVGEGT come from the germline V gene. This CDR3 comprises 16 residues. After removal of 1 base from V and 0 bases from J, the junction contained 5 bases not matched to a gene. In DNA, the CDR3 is TGTGCCAGCAGTTACTGGCGGGGGGAAAGCTCCTACGAGCAGTACTTC. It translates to CASSYWRGESSYEQYF.

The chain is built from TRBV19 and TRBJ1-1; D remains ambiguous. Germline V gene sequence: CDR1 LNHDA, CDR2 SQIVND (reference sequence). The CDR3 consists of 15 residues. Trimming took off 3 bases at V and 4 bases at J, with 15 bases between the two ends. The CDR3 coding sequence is TGTGCCAGTAGTATTGGTGGCAGGAGGATCACTGAAGCTTTCTTT. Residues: CASSIGGRRITEAFF.